The present T cell receptor beta chain was sequenced within a study of blood T cell repertoires in COVID-19. This CDR3 is built from 15 residues. The V and J ends lost 6 bases and 2 bases, in that order; junction bases with no gene match: 4. Germline CDR1 is ENHRY and CDR2 is SYGVKD. The repertoire was sequenced with immunoSEQ multiplex PCR; TCRdb's copy has only in-frame clones and lacks some. Counted here are 330,000 or so clones, around 90% occurring once; the ten biggest clones make up approximately 17%. The chain combines TRBV10-3 with TRBJ2-5, with 12 positions matching TRBD1. The clonotype originates from a woman aged 25 to 39 who had recovered from COVID-19. Sequencing used PBMCs or T cells enriched from blood (not recorded which). The CDR3 sequence is CAIRGTGGGQETQYF. In DNA form, the CDR3 reads TGTGCCATCAGGGGGACAGGGGGCGGGCAAGAGACCCAGTACTTC.